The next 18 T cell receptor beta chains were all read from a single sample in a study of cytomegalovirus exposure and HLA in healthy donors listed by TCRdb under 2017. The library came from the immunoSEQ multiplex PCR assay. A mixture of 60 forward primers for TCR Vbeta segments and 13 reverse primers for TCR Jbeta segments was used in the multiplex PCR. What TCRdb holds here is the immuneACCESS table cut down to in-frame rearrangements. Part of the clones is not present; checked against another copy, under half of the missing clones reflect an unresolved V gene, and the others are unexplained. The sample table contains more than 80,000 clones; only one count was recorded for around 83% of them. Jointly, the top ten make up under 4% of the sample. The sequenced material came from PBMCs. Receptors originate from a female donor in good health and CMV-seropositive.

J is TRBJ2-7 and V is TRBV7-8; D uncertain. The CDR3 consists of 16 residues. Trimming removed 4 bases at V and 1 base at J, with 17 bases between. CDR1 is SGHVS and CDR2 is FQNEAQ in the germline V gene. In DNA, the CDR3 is TGTGCCAGCAGCTCACGCAGAGTTCGGGTATCCTACGAGCAGTACTTC. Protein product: CASSSRRVRVSYEQYF. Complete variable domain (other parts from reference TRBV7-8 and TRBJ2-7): GAGVSQSPRYKVAKRGQDVALRCDPISGHVSLFWYQQALGQGPEFLTYFQNEAQLDKSGLPSDRFFAERPEGSVSTLKIQRTQQEDSAVYLCASSSRRVRVSYEQYFGPGTRLTVT.

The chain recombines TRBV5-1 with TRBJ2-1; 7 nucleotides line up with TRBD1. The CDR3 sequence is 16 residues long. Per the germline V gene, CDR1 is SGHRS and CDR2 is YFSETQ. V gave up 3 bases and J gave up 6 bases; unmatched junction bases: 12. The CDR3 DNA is TGCGCCAGCAGCTCCTTAGACAGGGAATCAATCAATGAGCAGTTCTTC. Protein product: CASSSLDRESINEQFF.

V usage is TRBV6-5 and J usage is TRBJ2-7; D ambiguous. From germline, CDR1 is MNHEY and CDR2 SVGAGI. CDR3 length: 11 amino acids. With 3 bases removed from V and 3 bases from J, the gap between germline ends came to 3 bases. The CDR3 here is CASSYNYEQYF. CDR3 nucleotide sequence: TGTGCCAGCAGTTATAACTACGAGCAGTACTTC.

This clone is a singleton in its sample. The CDR3 here is CASSQDEWGLALDTQYF. For the CDR3, the DNA is TGCGCCAGCAGCCAAGATGAATGGGGACTAGCTCTCGATACGCAGTATTTT. The V and J genes are TRBV4-1 and TRBJ2-3; 9 bases fit TRBD2. The V gene end was trimmed by 0 bases and the J gene end by 6 bases; junction bases not matched to a gene: 10. Germline CDR1 reads MGHRA; CDR2 reads YSYEKL. The CDR3 length is 17 residues.

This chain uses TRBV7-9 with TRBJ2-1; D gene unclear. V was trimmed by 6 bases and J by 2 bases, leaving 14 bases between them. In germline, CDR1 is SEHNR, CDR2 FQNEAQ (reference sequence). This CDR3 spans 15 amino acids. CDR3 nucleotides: TGTGCCAGCAGGCTCCCGGGTGCTACCTACAATGAGCAGTTCTTC. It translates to CASRLPGATYNEQFF.

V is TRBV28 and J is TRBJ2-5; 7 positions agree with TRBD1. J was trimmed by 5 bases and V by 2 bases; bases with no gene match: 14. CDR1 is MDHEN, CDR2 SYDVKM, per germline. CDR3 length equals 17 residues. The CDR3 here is CASSLKGALKSRETQYF. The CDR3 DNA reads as TGTGCCAGCAGTTTAAAGGGGGCGTTAAAAAGTCGGGAGACCCAGTACTTC.

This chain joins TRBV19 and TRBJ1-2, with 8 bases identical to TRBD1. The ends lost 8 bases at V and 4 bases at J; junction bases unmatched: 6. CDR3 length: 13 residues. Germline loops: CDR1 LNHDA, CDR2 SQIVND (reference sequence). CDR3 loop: CASGGQGSYGYTF. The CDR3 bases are TGTGCCAGTGGTGGACAGGGTTCCTATGGCTACACCTTC.

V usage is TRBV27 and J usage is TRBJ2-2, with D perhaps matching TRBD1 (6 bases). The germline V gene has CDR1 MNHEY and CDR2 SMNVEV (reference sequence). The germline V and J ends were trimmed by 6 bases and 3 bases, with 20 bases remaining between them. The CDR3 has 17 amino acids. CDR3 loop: CASRLRDTPVYTGELFF. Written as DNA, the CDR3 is TGTGCCAGCAGACTTCGGGACACGCCTGTTTACACCGGGGAGCTGTTTTTT.

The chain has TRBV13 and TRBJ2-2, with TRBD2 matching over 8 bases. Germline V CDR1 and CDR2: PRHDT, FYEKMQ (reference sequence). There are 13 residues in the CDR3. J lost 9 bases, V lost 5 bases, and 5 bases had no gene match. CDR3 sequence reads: CASSREGNRELFF. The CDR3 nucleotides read TGTGCCAGCAGCCGGGAGGGAAATAGGGAGCTGTTTTTT. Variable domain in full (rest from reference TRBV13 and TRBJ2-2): AAGVIQSPRHLIKEKRETATLKCYPIPRHDTVYWYQQGPGQDPQFLISFYEKMQSDKGSIPDRFSAQQFSDYHSELNMSSLELGDSALYFCASSREGNRELFFGEGSRLTVL.

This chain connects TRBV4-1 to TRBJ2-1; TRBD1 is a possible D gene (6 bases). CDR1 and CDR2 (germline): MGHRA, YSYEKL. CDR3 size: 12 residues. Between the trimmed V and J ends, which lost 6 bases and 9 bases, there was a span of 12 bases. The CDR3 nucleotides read TGCGCCAGCAGTCGTATCAGGGGTGAGCAGTTCTTC. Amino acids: CASSRIRGEQFF.

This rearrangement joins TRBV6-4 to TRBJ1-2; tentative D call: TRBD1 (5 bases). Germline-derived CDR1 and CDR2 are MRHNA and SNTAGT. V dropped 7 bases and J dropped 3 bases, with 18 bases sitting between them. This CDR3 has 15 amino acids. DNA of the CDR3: TGTGCCAGCACCCGACGTGGGGCAATGCACTATGGCTACACCTTC. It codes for CASTRRGAMHYGYTF.

The CDR3 reads CASSASRTGTNTGELFF. Written as DNA, the CDR3 is TGTGCCAGCAGTGCCAGCAGAACAGGGACGAACACCGGGGAGCTGTTTTTT. J is TRBJ2-2 and V is TRBV2; tentative D call: TRBD1 (6 bases). Between the trimmed V and J ends, which lost 4 bases and 0 bases, there was a span of 15 bases. Germline CDR1 SNHLY, CDR2 FYNNEI. This CDR3 has 17 amino acids.

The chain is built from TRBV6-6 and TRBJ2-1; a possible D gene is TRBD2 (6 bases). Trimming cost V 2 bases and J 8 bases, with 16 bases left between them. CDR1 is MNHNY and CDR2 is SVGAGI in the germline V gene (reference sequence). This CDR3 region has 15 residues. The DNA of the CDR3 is TGTGCCAGCAGTTACCCCGGCGGCGGGATCTATGAGCAGTTCTTC. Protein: CASSYPGGGIYEQFF.

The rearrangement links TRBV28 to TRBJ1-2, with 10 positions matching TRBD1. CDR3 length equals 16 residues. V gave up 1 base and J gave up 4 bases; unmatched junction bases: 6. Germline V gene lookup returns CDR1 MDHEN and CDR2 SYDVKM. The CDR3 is CASSLYSGQGSYGYTF. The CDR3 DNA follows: TGTGCCAGCAGTTTATATTCGGGACAGGGGTCCTATGGCTACACCTTC.

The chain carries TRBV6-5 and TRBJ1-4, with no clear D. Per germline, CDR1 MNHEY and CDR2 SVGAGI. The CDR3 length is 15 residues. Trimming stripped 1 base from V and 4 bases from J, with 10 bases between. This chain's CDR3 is CASSYLSEINEKLFF. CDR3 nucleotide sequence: TGTGCCAGCAGTTACTTGTCGGAGATTAATGAAAAACTGTTTTTT.

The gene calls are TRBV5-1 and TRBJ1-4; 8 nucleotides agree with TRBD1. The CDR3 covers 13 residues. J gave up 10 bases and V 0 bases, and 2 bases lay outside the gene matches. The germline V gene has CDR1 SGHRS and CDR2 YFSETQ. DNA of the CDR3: TGCGCCAGCAGCTTGGGACAGGGGCGAAAACTGTTTTTT. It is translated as CASSLGQGRKLFF. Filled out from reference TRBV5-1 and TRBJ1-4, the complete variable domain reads KAGVTQTPRYLIKTRGQQVTLSCSPISGHRSVSWYQQTPGQGLQFLFEYFSETQRNKGNFPGRFSGRQFSNSRSEMNVSTLELGDSALYLCASSLGQGRKLFFGSGTQLSVL.

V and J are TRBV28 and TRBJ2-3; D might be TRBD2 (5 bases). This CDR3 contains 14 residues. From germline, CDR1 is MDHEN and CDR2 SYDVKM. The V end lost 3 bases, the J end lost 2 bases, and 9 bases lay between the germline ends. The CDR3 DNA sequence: TGTGCCAGCAGTTTTACAGCGGACACAGATACGCAGTATTTT. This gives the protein CASSFTADTDTQYF.

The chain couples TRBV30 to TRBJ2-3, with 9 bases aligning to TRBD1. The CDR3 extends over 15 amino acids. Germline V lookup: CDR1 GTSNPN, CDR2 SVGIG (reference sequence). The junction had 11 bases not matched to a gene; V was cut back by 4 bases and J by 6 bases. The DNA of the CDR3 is TGTGCCTGGACCATTTCGGGACAGGGTTCTGATACGCAGTATTTT. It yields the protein CAWTISGQGSDTQYF.